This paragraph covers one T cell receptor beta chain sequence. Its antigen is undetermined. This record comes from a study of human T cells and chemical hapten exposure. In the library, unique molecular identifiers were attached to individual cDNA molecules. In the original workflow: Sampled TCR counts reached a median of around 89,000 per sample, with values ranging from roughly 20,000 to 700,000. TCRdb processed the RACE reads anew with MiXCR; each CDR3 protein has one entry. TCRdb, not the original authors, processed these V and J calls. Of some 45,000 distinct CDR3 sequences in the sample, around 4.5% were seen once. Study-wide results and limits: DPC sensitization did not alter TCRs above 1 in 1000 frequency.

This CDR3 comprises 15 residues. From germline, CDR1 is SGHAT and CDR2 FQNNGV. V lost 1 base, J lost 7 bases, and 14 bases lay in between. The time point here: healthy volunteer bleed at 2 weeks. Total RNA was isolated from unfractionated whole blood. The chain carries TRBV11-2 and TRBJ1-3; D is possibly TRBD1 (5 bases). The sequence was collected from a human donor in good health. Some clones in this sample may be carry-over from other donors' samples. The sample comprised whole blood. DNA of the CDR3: TGTGCCAGCAGCTTAGGGGCAGGTCGACAGAACACCATATATTTT. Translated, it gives CASSLGAGRQNTIYF.